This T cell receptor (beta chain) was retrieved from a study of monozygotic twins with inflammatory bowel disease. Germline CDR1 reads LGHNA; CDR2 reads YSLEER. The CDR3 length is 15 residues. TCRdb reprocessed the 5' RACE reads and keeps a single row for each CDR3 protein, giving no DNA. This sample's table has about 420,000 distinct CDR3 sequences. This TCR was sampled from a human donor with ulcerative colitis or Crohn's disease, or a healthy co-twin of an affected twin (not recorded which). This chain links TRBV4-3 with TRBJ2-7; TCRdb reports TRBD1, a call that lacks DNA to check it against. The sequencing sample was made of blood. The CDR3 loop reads CASSHGEDRPYEQYF.